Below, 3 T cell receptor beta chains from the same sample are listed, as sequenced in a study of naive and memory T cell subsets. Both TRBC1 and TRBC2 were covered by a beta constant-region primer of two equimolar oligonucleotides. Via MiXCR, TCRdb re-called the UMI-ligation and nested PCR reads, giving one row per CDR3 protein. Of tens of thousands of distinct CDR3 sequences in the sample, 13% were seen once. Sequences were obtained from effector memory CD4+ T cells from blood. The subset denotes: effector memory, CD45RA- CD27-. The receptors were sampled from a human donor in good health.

CDR3 residues: CASSDWDNELLQETQYF. CDR3 in DNA: TGTGCCAGCAGTGACTGGGACAACGAACTCTTACAAGAGACCCAGTACTTC. The chain is built from TRBV25-1 and TRBJ2-5; maybe TRBD1 (6 bases). The CDR3 totals 17 residues. V lost 3 bases to trimming and J lost 2 bases, with 19 bases between them. From germline, CDR1 is MGHDK and CDR2 SYGVNS.

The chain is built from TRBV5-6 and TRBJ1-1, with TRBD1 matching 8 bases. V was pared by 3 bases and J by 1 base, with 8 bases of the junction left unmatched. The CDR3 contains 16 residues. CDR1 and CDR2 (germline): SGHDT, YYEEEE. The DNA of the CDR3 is TGTGCCAGCAGCTACCGACAGGGGCGTGGGAACACTGAAGCTTTCTTT. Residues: CASSYRQGRGNTEAFF.

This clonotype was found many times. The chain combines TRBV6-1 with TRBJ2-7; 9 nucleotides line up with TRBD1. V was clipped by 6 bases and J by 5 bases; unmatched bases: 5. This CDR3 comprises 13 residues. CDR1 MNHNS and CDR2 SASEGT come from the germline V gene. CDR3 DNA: TGTGCCAGCAGAAGAGGACAGGGGAACGAGCAGTACTTC. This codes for CASRRGQGNEQYF.